The 18 T cell receptor beta chains reported below all come from one sample, sequenced in a study of cytomegalovirus exposure and HLA in healthy donors. The PCR ran on 60 Vbeta and 13 Jbeta primers. The repertoire was sequenced with immunoSEQ multiplex PCR; TCRdb's copy has only in-frame clones and lacks some. The sample records about 160,000 clones, 75% being singletons. Input material: PBMCs. Receptors originate from a woman aged 45-60 years in good health and CMV-seropositive.

The CDR3 DNA follows: TGTGCCTATGGTACAGGGGGAGAGACCCAGTACTTC. This gives the protein CAYGTGGETQYF. The chain recombines TRBV30 with TRBJ2-5; 8 bases agree with TRBD1. The junction had 5 bases not matched to a gene; V was cut back by 7 bases and J by 4 bases. The CDR3 is 12 residues long. Germline-derived CDR1 and CDR2 are GTSNPN and SVGIG (reference sequence).

This clone was counted a few times. The chain couples TRBV7-9 to TRBJ1-4, with D perhaps matching TRBD1 (6 bases). CDR1 SEHNR and CDR2 FQNEAQ come from the germline V gene (reference sequence). Trimming took off 4 bases at V and 7 bases at J, with 10 bases between the two ends. The CDR3 is 13 residues long. The CDR3 sequence is CASSSQGTEKLFF. The CDR3 bases are TGTGCCAGCAGCTCACAGGGTACTGAAAAACTGTTTTTT.

This rearrangement joins TRBV19 to TRBJ1-2, with TRBD1 identical over 9 bases. The CDR3 contains 13 residues. J was trimmed by 8 bases and V by 9 bases; bases with no gene match: 10. From germline, CDR1 is LNHDA and CDR2 SQIVND (reference sequence). CDR3 DNA: TGTGCCAGCAGGGACAGGGCTCAGGTCGGCTACACCTTC. Its translation: CASRDRAQVGYTF.

The V gene is TRBV30, the J gene TRBJ2-3; 7 nucleotides agree with TRBD2. CDR1 GTSNPN and CDR2 SVGIG come from the germline V gene (reference sequence). V shed 6 bases, J shed 2 bases, and the junction held 5 bases outside the gene matches. The CDR3 extends over 13 amino acids. The CDR3 DNA is TGTGCCTGTAAGCGGGGAACCACAGATACGCAGTATTTT. Protein sequence: CACKRGTTDTQYF.

The chain couples TRBV27 to TRBJ2-7; tentatively, D is TRBD1 (6 bases). The CDR3 totals 11 residues. The V end was cut by 6 bases, the J end by 5 bases, with 8 bases between. Per the germline V gene, CDR1 is MNHEY and CDR2 is SMNVEV (reference sequence). The CDR3 DNA sequence: TGTGCCAGCAGAGGGGGAAACGAGCAGTACTTC. Encoded protein: CASRGGNEQYF.

The rearrangement uses TRBV18 and TRBJ1-1, with 7 bases identical to TRBD1. Unmatched junction bases numbered 10, after V lost 5 bases and J lost 1 base. The CDR3 length is 16 residues. Germline assignment: CDR1 KGHSH and CDR2 LQKENI. CDR3 coding DNA: TGTGCCAGCTCATCCCGGGTAGGGACAGAGAACACTGAAGCTTTCTTT. It is translated as CASSSRVGTENTEAFF. Full variable domain (rest looked up from reference TRBV18 and TRBJ1-1): NAGVMQNPRHLVRRRGQEARLRCSPMKGHSHVYWYRQLPEEGLKFMVYLQKENIIDESGMPKERFSAEFPKEGPSILRIQQVVRGDSAAYFCASSSRVGTENTEAFFGQGTRLTVV.

The J gene is TRBJ2-7, the V gene TRBV6-1; no definite D call. The germline gives CDR1 MNHNS, CDR2 SASEGT. Trimming stripped 6 bases from V and 2 bases from J, with 14 bases between. This CDR3 is built from 14 residues. CDR3: CASSVEQAAYEQYF. In DNA, the CDR3 is TGTGCCAGCAGCGTCGAGCAAGCCGCCTACGAGCAGTACTTC.

This clone was counted once. The genes are TRBV5-1 and TRBJ2-7; D gene unclear. Germline values: CDR1 SGHRS, CDR2 YFSETQ. The CDR3 extends over 16 amino acids. V was pared by 0 bases and J by 2 bases, with 15 bases between. The DNA of the CDR3 is TGCGCCAGCAGCTTGGGAGGTAGTAGTCTTCCCTACGAGCAGTACTTC. It specifies CASSLGGSSLPYEQYF.

The gene calls are TRBV6-5 and TRBJ1-1, with a tentative D call TRBD1 (5 bases). Germline CDR1 reads MNHEY; CDR2 reads SVGAGI. This CDR3 contains 15 residues. V was clipped by 7 bases and J by 1 base, with 16 bases between them. CDR3 bases: TGTGCCAGCACTCCTCCAGGGCAGTCGAACACTGAAGCTTTCTTT. Translation: CASTPPGQSNTEAFF.

The chain joins TRBV28 to TRBJ2-7; weak D call: TRBD1 (6 bases). The CDR3 contains 13 residues. V shed 6 bases and J shed 6 bases, with 15 bases lying between them. The germline V gene has CDR1 MDHEN and CDR2 SYDVKM. For the CDR3, the DNA is TGTGCCAGCAGGCAGGGGTTCCTTCGCGAGCAGTACTTC. Its protein product is CASRQGFLREQYF.

The CDR3 protein is CASSYLTGNEKLFF. In nucleotides, the CDR3 is TGTGCCAGCAGTTACTTGACAGGGAATGAAAAACTGTTTTTT. This rearrangement joins TRBV6-6 to TRBJ1-4; the match to TRBD1 covers 7 bases. V shed 1 base and J 5 bases; nucleotides not matched to a gene: 1. The CDR3 is 14 amino acids. CDR1 is MNHNY, CDR2 SVGAGI, per germline (reference sequence).

This clone was detected only once. The rearrangement joins TRBV9 to TRBJ2-5; 9 bases match TRBD1. The CDR3 runs 14 residues. CDR1 and CDR2 from the germline V gene are SGDLS and YYNGEE. Trimming cost V 4 bases and J 4 bases; bases outside gene matches: 5. The CDR3 region has the DNA TGTGCCAGCAGCCCGGGACAGGGAAGAGAGACCCAGTACTTC. Residues: CASSPGQGRETQYF.

This clone was observed a handful of times. The chain recombines TRBV11-2 with TRBJ2-3, with 11 bases matching TRBD2. This CDR3 is 16 amino acids long. Germline CDR1 reads SGHAT; CDR2 reads FQNNGV. V lost 5 bases to trimming and J lost 2 bases; unmatched junction nucleotides: 6. In DNA, the CDR3 is TGTGCCAGCAGCGCCAGACTAGCGGGGCCCACAGATACGCAGTATTTT. Its protein is CASSARLAGPTDTQYF. The whole variable domain, filled in from reference TRBV11-2 and TRBJ2-3, reads EAGVAQSPRYKIIEKRQSVAFWCNPISGHATLYWYQQILGQGPKLLIQFQNNGVVDDSQLPKDRFSAERLKGVDSTLKIQPAKLEDSAVYLCASSARLAGPTDTQYFGPGTRLTVL.

The rearrangement uses TRBV18 and TRBJ1-4, with TRBD1 identical over 7 bases. The germline CDR1 and CDR2 sequences are KGHSH and LQKENI. With 1 base clipped from V and 10 bases from J, the junction kept 9 bases outside the gene matches. The CDR3 has 15 amino acids. The CDR3 loop is CASSPLQGTDGKLFF. CDR3 sequence (DNA): TGTGCCAGCTCACCACTACAGGGGACGGATGGAAAACTGTTTTTT.

This clone was detected once. The chain links TRBV14 to TRBJ2-3; D is ambiguous. The CDR3 totals 11 residues. Between the trimmed V and J ends, which lost 0 bases and 7 bases, there was a span of 2 bases. Per the germline V gene, CDR1 is SGHDN and CDR2 is FVKESK. In DNA, the CDR3 is TGTGCCAGCAGCCAAGACTATACGCAGTATTTT. It translates to CASSQDYTQYF.

The chain carries TRBV2 and TRBJ2-2; 7 bases agree with TRBD2. The CDR3 totals 16 residues. J gave up 1 base and V 6 bases, and 8 bases lay outside the gene matches. CDR1 is SNHLY and CDR2 is FYNNEI in the germline V gene. The CDR3 here is CASRDSGTKNTGELFF. CDR3 in DNA: TGTGCCAGCAGAGATTCCGGGACTAAGAACACCGGGGAGCTGTTTTTT.

V usage is TRBV19 and J usage is TRBJ1-2; D unclear. The CDR3 is 13 residues long. V was pared by 7 bases and J by 4 bases, with 13 bases between. Germline V gives CDR1 LNHDA, CDR2 SQIVND (reference sequence). CDR3 sequence: CASTYSGLYGYTF. Here the CDR3 DNA reads TGTGCCAGTACCTATTCCGGTCTCTATGGCTACACCTTC.

In its sample, this clone was seen once. The J gene is TRBJ1-2, the V gene TRBV5-1, with TRBD1 matching 10 bases. Germline values: CDR1 SGHRS, CDR2 YFSETQ. There are 15 residues in the CDR3. V was pared by 4 bases and J by 8 bases, with 11 bases of the junction left unmatched. CDR3 bases: TGCGCCAGCAGCCTGTGGGGGACAGGGGCAAACGGCTACACCTTC. It codes for CASSLWGTGANGYTF.